Listed below are T cell receptor beta chains from one sample, sequenced in a study of T cells in Graves' hyperthyroidism and ophthalmopathy. Each CDR3 protein is one row after TCRdb ran MiXCR on the multiplex PCR reads. In the table there are some 600,000 distinct CDR3 sequences, approximately 15% of which are singletons. The sequencing input was blood. Source of these receptors: a woman aged 25 to 45 with Graves' hyperthyroidism that later progressed to Graves' ophthalmopathy. CDR3s include the opening cysteine and the closing phenylalanine or tryptophan. A D gene is named only where the DNA matches it firmly. Where a row states a size, it is once, few, many or the class of an expanded clone; other rows omit it.

j_call: TRBJ2-7
clone_size: .
d_call: .
v_call: TRBV13
cdr3_nt: TGTGCCAGCAGCATGCGGAGTAATTTTCATTCGTCCGAGCAGTACTTC
cdr3_aa: CASSMRSNFHSSEQYF

j_call: TRBJ2-7
clone_size: .
d_call: .
v_call: TRBV6-2/TRBV6-3
cdr3_nt: TGTGCCAGCAGTTACCCTTACAGGGCCCAAAGATACGAGCAGTACTTC
cdr3_aa: CASSYPYRAQRYEQYF

j_call: TRBJ2-7
clone_size: .
d_call: .
v_call: TRBV12-3/TRBV12-4
cdr3_nt: TGTGCCAGCACCTCACTTCCAGGAATTAATGTTGAGCAGTACTTC
cdr3_aa: CASTSLPGINVEQYF

j_call: TRBJ2-1
clone_size: many
d_call: TRBD2
v_call: TRBV11-1
cdr3_nt: TGTGCCAGCAGCCTCTACATAGCGGGAGACCTCAATGAGCAGTTCTTC
cdr3_aa: CASSLYIAGDLNEQFF

j_call: TRBJ2-1
clone_size: many
d_call: .
v_call: TRBV20-1
cdr3_nt: TGCAGTGCTAGAGATAGGAAGGGGAGATACAATGAGCAGTTCTTC
cdr3_aa: CSARDRKGRYNEQFF

j_call: TRBJ2-7
clone_size: few
d_call: TRBD2
v_call: TRBV20-1
cdr3_nt: TGCAGTGCTCAGACCGGGACTAGCGGGAGGGCCCTTTGGGTTGAGCAGTACTTC
cdr3_aa: CSAQTGTSGRALWVEQYF

j_call: TRBJ2-2
clone_size: many
d_call: .
v_call: TRBV6-1
cdr3_nt: TGTGCCAGCAGCTCCGACAGGTACACCGGGGAGCTGTTTTTT
cdr3_aa: CASSSDRYTGELFF

j_call: TRBJ1-2
clone_size: .
d_call: .
v_call: TRBV14
cdr3_nt: TGTGCCAGCAGCCAAGGGTGGGGGACTGGCTATGGCTACACCTTC
cdr3_aa: CASSQGWGTGYGYTF

j_call: TRBJ2-7
clone_size: .
d_call: TRBD2
v_call: TRBV4-1
cdr3_nt: TGCGCCAGCAGCAGGGGAGGGCGGGAGGCTTCCTACGAGCAGTACTTC
cdr3_aa: CASSRGGREASYEQYF

j_call: TRBJ1-2
clone_size: many
d_call: .
v_call: TRBV30
cdr3_nt: TGTGCCTGGAGTGTGCAGATTAACTATGGCTACACCTTC
cdr3_aa: CAWSVQINYGYTF

j_call: TRBJ2-7
clone_size: few
d_call: .
v_call: TRBV6-5
cdr3_nt: TGTGCCAGCAGTTACTCGCCGCAAGGCTACCAGCAGTACTTC
cdr3_aa: CASSYSPQGYQQYF

j_call: TRBJ2-4
clone_size: many
d_call: TRBD1
v_call: TRBV28
cdr3_nt: TGTGCCAGCAGTTCTGACAGGGGGAACATTCAGTACTTC
cdr3_aa: CASSSDRGNIQYF

j_call: TRBJ1-2
clone_size: few
d_call: .
v_call: TRBV30
cdr3_nt: TGTGCCTGGAGACAACAGGGCCCGGTGGATGGCTACACCTTC
cdr3_aa: CAWRQQGPVDGYTF

j_call: TRBJ2-5
clone_size: .
d_call: .
v_call: TRBV29-1
cdr3_nt: TGCAGCGTTGAACTTAGCGAGGAGACCCAGTACTTC
cdr3_aa: CSVELSEETQYF

j_call: TRBJ2-1
clone_size: many
d_call: TRBD2
v_call: TRBV2
cdr3_nt: TGTGCCAGCAGTCTATCCCGGGCGGGAGAAAATGAGCAGTTCTTC
cdr3_aa: CASSLSRAGENEQFF

j_call: TRBJ2-5
clone_size: many
d_call: .
v_call: TRBV12-3/TRBV12-4
cdr3_nt: TGTGCCAGCAGAAGACGAGAGACCCAGTACTTC
cdr3_aa: CASRRRETQYF

j_call: TRBJ2-1
clone_size: many
d_call: TRBD2
v_call: TRBV2
cdr3_nt: TGTGCCAGCACCTTGACTAGCGGGGTCAATGAGCAGTTCTTC
cdr3_aa: CASTLTSGVNEQFF

j_call: TRBJ2-3
clone_size: .
d_call: .
v_call: TRBV20-1
cdr3_nt: TGCAGTGCTAGAGATGGCGGGGCGGGAGATACGCAGTATTTT
cdr3_aa: CSARDGGAGDTQYF

j_call: TRBJ2-7
clone_size: many
d_call: .
v_call: TRBV12-3/TRBV12-4
cdr3_nt: TGTGCCAGCAGTCGGGACGTCTCCAACGAGCAGTACTTC
cdr3_aa: CASSRDVSNEQYF

j_call: TRBJ1-1
clone_size: .
d_call: .
v_call: TRBV4-1
cdr3_nt: TGCGCCAGCAGCCAAGCTTGGAACACTGAAGCTTTCTTT
cdr3_aa: CASSQAWNTEAFF

j_call: TRBJ1-5
clone_size: many
d_call: .
v_call: TRBV6-1
cdr3_nt: TGTGCCAGCAGTGAAGGATCCCGGACAGCTAATAGCAATCAGCCCCAGCATTTT
cdr3_aa: CASSEGSRTANSNQPQHF

j_call: TRBJ2-1
clone_size: .
d_call: .
v_call: TRBV19
cdr3_nt: TGTGCCAGTAGTGGTTGGACTATTAATGAGCAGTTCTTC
cdr3_aa: CASSGWTINEQFF

j_call: TRBJ1-1
clone_size: .
d_call: .
v_call: TRBV3-1
cdr3_nt: TGTGCCAGCAGCCAGGACAGTTGGACTGAAGCTTTCTTT
cdr3_aa: CASSQDSWTEAFF

j_call: TRBJ2-7
clone_size: few
d_call: .
v_call: TRBV28
cdr3_nt: TGTGCCAGCAGTTTCGCACAAATAGGAATCCACGAGCAGTACTTC
cdr3_aa: CASSFAQIGIHEQYF

j_call: TRBJ2-3
clone_size: many
d_call: .
v_call: TRBV7-9
cdr3_nt: TGTGCCAGCTGCTTAGTAGGCAGAGAAATCACAGATACGCAGTATTTT
cdr3_aa: CASCLVGREITDTQYF

j_call: TRBJ2-3
clone_size: many
d_call: TRBD2
v_call: TRBV10-3
cdr3_nt: TGTGCCATGGGACCGGGACTAGCGGGGGATACGCAGTATTTT
cdr3_aa: CAMGPGLAGDTQYF

j_call: TRBJ2-5
clone_size: many
d_call: TRBD1
v_call: TRBV12-3/TRBV12-4
cdr3_nt: TGTGCCAGCAGCAAGGGGACAGGGGGCGAGACCCAGTACTTC
cdr3_aa: CASSKGTGGETQYF

j_call: TRBJ1-1
clone_size: many
d_call: .
v_call: TRBV5-1
cdr3_nt: TGCGCCAGTCGGACGGAAGGCGCTGAAGCTTTCTTT
cdr3_aa: CASRTEGAEAFF

j_call: TRBJ2-7
clone_size: many
d_call: TRBD1
v_call: TRBV7-2
cdr3_nt: TGTGCCAGCGTGGACAGGACAGGGGCGAGCGAGCAGTACTTC
cdr3_aa: CASVDRTGASEQYF

j_call: TRBJ1-1
clone_size: many
d_call: TRBD1
v_call: TRBV6-2/TRBV6-3
cdr3_nt: TGTGCCAGCACCTTACTCCCGGGACAGGGTTACACTGAAGCTTTCTTT
cdr3_aa: CASTLLPGQGYTEAFF

j_call: TRBJ2-1
clone_size: many
d_call: TRBD2
v_call: TRBV12-3/TRBV12-4
cdr3_nt: TGTGCCAGCAGTTTTCCCGGACTAGCGGGAGTGAATGAGCAGTTCTTC
cdr3_aa: CASSFPGLAGVNEQFF

j_call: TRBJ1-1
clone_size: few
d_call: .
v_call: TRBV25-1
cdr3_nt: TGTGCCAGCGGGGGATGGGGAGACACTGAAGCTTTCTTT
cdr3_aa: CASGGWGDTEAFF

j_call: TRBJ1-1
clone_size: .
d_call: .
v_call: TRBV27
cdr3_nt: TGTGCCAGCAGTCTCACAGGGAGCGCCACTGAAGCTTTCTTT
cdr3_aa: CASSLTGSATEAFF

j_call: TRBJ1-5
clone_size: many
d_call: .
v_call: TRBV12-3/TRBV12-4
cdr3_nt: TGTGCCAGCAGTAGGGGAGTCCCGAGGGATCAGCCCCAGCATTTT
cdr3_aa: CASSRGVPRDQPQHF

j_call: TRBJ2-1
clone_size: few
d_call: TRBD1
v_call: TRBV9
cdr3_nt: TGTGCCAGCAGCGTAGTCGGGACAGGGTACCGTGAGCAGTTCTTC
cdr3_aa: CASSVVGTGYREQFF

j_call: TRBJ2-3
clone_size: few
d_call: .
v_call: TRBV11-2
cdr3_nt: TGTGCCAGCAGACAAAGCTCCGGGACAGGGGCCAGCGGGAGGCTCGCGGCAGATACGCAGTATTTT
cdr3_aa: CASRQSSGTGASGRLAADTQYF

j_call: TRBJ1-1
clone_size: few
d_call: .
v_call: TRBV19
cdr3_nt: TGTGCCAGTAGAAAGGGGGAGAACACTGAAGCTTTCTTT
cdr3_aa: CASRKGENTEAFF

j_call: TRBJ2-1
clone_size: few
d_call: .
v_call: TRBV27
cdr3_nt: TGTGCCAGCACCCAAAGTGGGTTTTACAATGAGCAGTTCTTC
cdr3_aa: CASTQSGFYNEQFF

j_call: TRBJ2-7
clone_size: many
d_call: .
v_call: TRBV6-2/TRBV6-3
cdr3_nt: TGTGCCAGCAGTGCCACTCAGTCCTACGAGCAGTACTTC
cdr3_aa: CASSATQSYEQYF

j_call: TRBJ2-3
clone_size: .
d_call: TRBD2
v_call: TRBV9
cdr3_nt: TGTGCCAGCAGCGGCCCGGGACTAGCGGGAGTAGGAGATACGCAGTATTTT
cdr3_aa: CASSGPGLAGVGDTQYF

j_call: TRBJ1-1
clone_size: many
d_call: TRBD1
v_call: TRBV12-3/TRBV12-4
cdr3_nt: TGTGCCAGCAGTTATCAACAGGGGTCCACTGAAGCTTTCTTT
cdr3_aa: CASSYQQGSTEAFF

j_call: TRBJ2-5
clone_size: many
d_call: TRBD1
v_call: TRBV5-1
cdr3_nt: TGCGCCAGCAGCTTTCTTGGACAGGGTGGGGAGACCCAGTACTTC
cdr3_aa: CASSFLGQGGETQYF

j_call: TRBJ2-1
clone_size: many
d_call: .
v_call: TRBV9
cdr3_nt: TGTGCCAGCGCCCTACTCCCTATGGCCGGTGGGGGAAAGCAGTTCTTC
cdr3_aa: CASALLPMAGGGKQFF

j_call: TRBJ2-3
clone_size: many
d_call: TRBD1
v_call: TRBV27
cdr3_nt: TGTGCCAGCAGAATGACAGGGGGTTTAGATACGCAGTATTTT
cdr3_aa: CASRMTGGLDTQYF

j_call: TRBJ2-6
clone_size: many
d_call: TRBD1
v_call: TRBV6-1
cdr3_nt: TGTGCCAGCACCCGTCTTGGGACAGACATCTCTGGGGCCAACGTCCTGACTTTC
cdr3_aa: CASTRLGTDISGANVLTF

j_call: TRBJ2-2
clone_size: .
d_call: .
v_call: TRBV11-2
cdr3_nt: TGTGCCAGCAGCTTAGGACTGCACACCGGGCAGCTGTTTTTT
cdr3_aa: CASSLGLHTGQLFF

j_call: TRBJ2-1
clone_size: .
d_call: .
v_call: TRBV7-2
cdr3_nt: TGTGCCAGCAGCTTAGCGGGTCACAATGAGCAGTTCTTC
cdr3_aa: CASSLAGHNEQFF

j_call: TRBJ1-1
clone_size: many
d_call: .
v_call: TRBV12-3/TRBV12-4
cdr3_nt: TGTGCCAGCAGTCAAGGACCGAACTACAACACTGAAGCTTTCTTT
cdr3_aa: CASSQGPNYNTEAFF

j_call: TRBJ2-3
clone_size: many
d_call: .
v_call: TRBV20-1
cdr3_nt: TGCAGTGCTTTGGGGGTGGCAACAGATACGCAGTATTTT
cdr3_aa: CSALGVATDTQYF